These 4 T cell receptor beta chains came from one sample sequenced in a study of blood T cell repertoires in COVID-19. The protocol was immunoSEQ multiplex PCR, while the TCRdb copy is restricted to in-frame clones and leaves out a portion. The table has some 98,000 clones, about 80% seen once; the top ten hold around a fifth. Sequencing was carried out using peripheral blood. The receptor set was obtained from a human donor in a cohort sampled during active COVID-19.

This clone occurred a few times. V and J are TRBV28 and TRBJ2-7; TRBD1 matches at 7 bases. The V gene end was trimmed by 6 bases and the J gene end by 5 bases; junction bases not matched to a gene: 10. CDR1 and CDR2 from the germline V gene are MDHEN and SYDVKM. This CDR3 has 14 amino acids. CDR3 residues: CASRPGQSLHEQYF. The CDR3, as DNA: TGTGCCAGCAGGCCGGGACAGTCGCTCCACGAGCAGTACTTC.

This clone showed up just once. V usage is TRBV4-1 and J usage is TRBJ1-6; 10 nucleotides agree with TRBD1. The CDR3 runs 16 residues. Germline CDR1 reads MGHRA; CDR2 reads YSYEKL. Trimming removed 1 base from V and 10 bases from J; junction bases left unmatched: 7. The CDR3, as DNA: TGCGCCAGCAGCCAAGTGACAGGGACAGGGGAATCACCCCTCCACTTT. Protein: CASSQVTGTGESPLHF.

The V call is TRBV10-3, the J call TRBJ1-5, with TRBD1 as a possible D gene (6 bases). Germline lookup yields CDR1 ENHRY and CDR2 SYGVKD. This CDR3 is built from 15 residues. With 10 bases removed from V and 0 bases from J, the gap between germline ends came to 16 bases. The CDR3 reads CATSTTGSSNQPQHF. The CDR3 nucleotides are TGTGCCACCTCAACGACAGGTTCTAGCAATCAGCCCCAGCATTTT.

This clone was observed a handful of times. The chain uses TRBV5-1 and TRBJ2-7; TRBD1 matches 10 bases. This CDR3 has 14 amino acids. The V gene's germline CDR1 is SGHRS and CDR2 YFSETQ. The V segment lost 0 bases and the J segment 7 bases; nucleotides outside the gene matches: 4. The CDR3 region has the DNA TGCGCCAGCAGCTTGGGGGACAGGGGCCGGGAGCAGTACTTC. Protein product: CASSLGDRGREQYF.